The 24 T cell receptor beta chains presented below share a single source sample, sequenced in a study of T cell responses to AZD1222 COVID-19 vaccine. Profiled with immunoSEQ multiplex PCR; TCRdb holds only in-frame clones, not every one. The sample shows approximately 200,000 clones, roughly nine tenths of them seen only once. Sequences were derived from peripheral blood, sampled 28 days after the second AZD1222 dose. The receptor source for this set is an adult who received the AZD1222 COVID-19 vaccine.

The chain employs TRBV11-2 and TRBJ1-2; 7 bases map to TRBD1. The germline gives CDR1 SGHAT, CDR2 FQNNGV. J lost 4 bases, V lost 4 bases, and 9 bases had no gene match. The CDR3 is 15 amino acids. CDR3 DNA sequence: TGTGCCAGCAGCTCGCTGCGACAGGGTAGCTATGGCTACACCTTC. Amino acid sequence: CASSSLRQGSYGYTF. The full variable domain, its missing parts supplied by reference TRBV11-2 and TRBJ1-2, is EAGVAQSPRYKIIEKRQSVAFWCNPISGHATLYWYQQILGQGPKLLIQFQNNGVVDDSQLPKDRFSAERLKGVDSTLKIQPAKLEDSAVYLCASSSLRQGSYGYTFGSGTRLTVV.

The chain links TRBV18 to TRBJ2-1, with D possibly matching TRBD2 (5 bases). The CDR3 is 15 amino acids. In germline, CDR1 is KGHSH, CDR2 LQKENI. With 1 base removed from V and 5 bases from J, the gap between germline ends came to 12 bases. CDR3 DNA sequence: TGTGCCAGCTCACCACAAAGCGGCAGCAACAATGAGCAGTTCTTC. Protein product: CASSPQSGSNNEQFF.

The V and J genes are TRBV5-6 and TRBJ2-7; possible D gene TRBD1, 5 bases. The CDR3 covers 12 residues. Trimming left V 4 bases short and J 3 bases short, with 8 bases between. Per germline, CDR1 SGHDT and CDR2 YYEEEE. The CDR3 bases are TGTGCCAGCAGCCCAGGGATCTACGAGCAGTACTTC. Residues: CASSPGIYEQYF. The whole variable domain, filled in from reference TRBV5-6 and TRBJ2-7, reads DAGVTQSPTHLIKTRGQQVTLRCSPKSGHDTVSWYQQALGQGPQFIFQYYEEEERQRGNFPDRFSGHQFPNYSSELNVNALLLGDSALYLCASSPGIYEQYFGPGTRLTVT.

The chain is built from TRBV3-1 (or the pseudogene TRBV3-2) and TRBJ1-2, with D unclear. Germline values: CDR1 LGHDT, CDR2 YNNKEL (reference sequence). V lost 0 bases and J lost 0, with 8 bases in between. This CDR3 spans 15 amino acids. The DNA of the CDR3 is TGTGCCAGCAGCCAAGAGTCGGCACCTAACTATGGCTACACCTTC. This sequence encodes CASSQESAPNYGYTF.

The genes are TRBV29-1 and TRBJ2-1, with D possibly matching TRBD2 (5 bases). From germline, CDR1 is SQVTM and CDR2 ANQGSEA. Trimming pared 2 bases from V and 0 bases from J, leaving 14 bases between. This CDR3 region has 16 residues. Here the CDR3 reads CSVEFPSHFSYNEQFF. The CDR3 coding sequence is TGCAGCGTTGAATTTCCTAGCCACTTCTCCTACAATGAGCAGTTCTTC.

In DNA, the CDR3 is TGTGCCAGCTCATTAGGGGACGCATCGCCCCAGCATTTT. Translation: CASSLGDASPQHF. The chain is built from TRBV18 and TRBJ1-5, with D possibly being TRBD1 (5 bases). V gave up 5 bases and J gave up 9 bases, with 14 bases separating them. The CDR3 length is 13 residues. Per the germline V gene, CDR1 is KGHSH and CDR2 is LQKENI.

The chain couples TRBV15 to TRBJ2-7, with 10 bases lining up with TRBD2. The germline V gene has CDR1 LNHNV and CDR2 YYDKDF (reference sequence). J gave up 0 bases and V 5 bases, and 10 bases lay outside the gene matches. The CDR3 consists of 17 residues. The CDR3 region is CATSSPGLALSSYEQYF. The CDR3, as DNA: TGTGCCACCAGCTCCCCGGGACTAGCGCTTAGCTCCTACGAGCAGTACTTC.

V and J are TRBV28 and TRBJ1-5, with D possibly being TRBD1 (6 bases). The V gene lost 7 bases and the J gene lost 2 bases, with 6 bases spanning the gap. The CDR3 totals 12 residues. Germline lookup yields CDR1 MDHEN and CDR2 SYDVKM. The DNA for the CDR3 is TGTGCCAGCAAGGGGGGCAATCAGCCCCAGCATTTT. It specifies CASKGGNQPQHF.

This clone was observed once. The gene calls are TRBV5-5 and TRBJ1-4; possibly TRBD1 for D (5 bases). V was clipped by 3 bases and J by 4 bases, with 16 bases between them. The germline V gene encodes CDR1 SGHKS and CDR2 YYEKEE (reference sequence). CDR3 size: 16 residues. Here the CDR3 reads CASSSQPGRINEKLFF. The CDR3, as DNA: TGTGCCAGCAGCTCACAACCGGGGCGTATTAATGAAAAACTGTTTTTT.

V is TRBV11-3 and J is TRBJ2-1; TRBD2 matches at 10 bases. CDR3 length: 15 residues. V gave up 2 bases and J gave up 5 bases; unmatched junction bases: 3. From germline, CDR1 is SGHNT and CDR2 YENEEA. Here the CDR3 reads CASSLSGRANNEQFF. The DNA for the CDR3 is TGTGCCAGCAGCTTAAGCGGGAGGGCCAACAATGAGCAGTTCTTC. The full variable domain, its missing parts supplied by reference TRBV11-3 and TRBJ2-1, is EAGVVQSPRYKIIEKKQPVAFWCNPISGHNTLYWYLQNLGQGPELLIRYENEEAVDDSQLPKDRFSAERLKGVDSTLKIQPAELGDSAVYLCASSLSGRANNEQFFGPGTRLTVL.

The chain employs TRBV20-1 and TRBJ1-2, with D maybe TRBD1 (5 bases). This CDR3 is built from 14 residues. Trimming shortened V by 3 bases and J by 1 base, and 12 bases separated the two germline ends. The V gene's germline CDR1 is DFQATT and CDR2 SNEGSKA (reference sequence). The CDR3 sequence is CSASPGGSNYGYTF. DNA for the CDR3: TGCAGTGCTAGTCCGGGGGGGAGTAACTATGGCTACACCTTC.

The genes are TRBV14 and TRBJ2-1, with 12 bases lining up with TRBD2. The V segment lost 4 bases and the J segment 3 bases; nucleotides outside the gene matches: 4. Germline CDR1 and CDR2: SGHDN and FVKESK. The CDR3 sequence is 16 residues long. CDR3 DNA: TGTGCCAGCAGCCGACTAGCGGGAGCATTCTACAATGAGCAGTTCTTC. Protein product: CASSRLAGAFYNEQFF.

In this sample, this clone turned up a few times. The chain employs TRBV10-1 and TRBJ2-5, with 10 bases fitting TRBD2. Unmatched junction bases numbered 6, after V lost 6 bases and J lost 2 bases. This CDR3 is 15 amino acids long. CDR1 and CDR2 from the germline V gene are WNHNN and SYGVQD (reference sequence). The DNA of the CDR3 is TGCGCCAGCAGCTCGACTAGCGGGCGACAAGAGACCCAGTACTTC. Its protein is CASSSTSGRQETQYF.

V gene TRBV2 combines with J gene TRBJ1-4; tentative D call: TRBD1 (5 bases). Trimming cost V 7 bases and J 8 bases, with 17 bases left between them. The CDR3 has 14 amino acids. The germline CDR1 and CDR2 sequences are SNHLY and FYNNEI. The CDR3, as DNA: TGTGCCAGCATGAGGCCACCACGGGGGGAAAAACTGTTTTTT. It encodes CASMRPPRGEKLFF.

This chain uses TRBV27 with TRBJ1-1; D might be TRBD1 (6 bases). V lost 3 bases and J lost 5, with 13 bases in between. CDR3 length: 14 residues. Germline CDR1 reads MNHEY; CDR2 reads SMNVEV (reference sequence). CDR3 in amino acids: CASSFLQGLTEAFF. DNA of the CDR3: TGTGCCAGCAGTTTTCTGCAGGGGTTAACTGAAGCTTTCTTT.

V usage is TRBV7-2 and J usage is TRBJ2-5; tentatively, D is TRBD1 (5 bases). Germline V gene lookup returns CDR1 SGHTA and CDR2 FQGNSA. This CDR3 spans 14 amino acids. Trimming pared 1 base from V and 5 bases from J, leaving 11 bases between. The CDR3 DNA sequence: TGTGCCAGCAGCTTAGGGGGCGGCAGGGAGACCCAGTACTTC. It specifies CASSLGGGRETQYF.

The chain carries TRBV7-3 and TRBJ2-3, with TRBD2 matching over 7 bases. V gave up 2 bases and J gave up 6 bases; unmatched junction bases: 2. This CDR3 has 13 amino acids. Per germline, CDR1 SGHTA and CDR2 FQGTGA. CDR3 in amino acids: CASSLWGGDTQYF. DNA for the CDR3: TGTGCCAGCAGCTTATGGGGAGGGGATACGCAGTATTTT. The full variable domain, rest sourced from reference TRBV7-3 and TRBJ2-3, is GAGVSQTPSNKVTEKGKYVELRCDPISGHTALYWYRQSLGQGPEFLIYFQGTGAADDSGLPNDRFFAVRPEGSVSTLKIQRTERGDSAVYLCASSLWGGDTQYFGPGTRLTVL.

This sequence joins TRBV5-4 and TRBJ2-5; 8 bases line up with TRBD1. Trimming took 3 bases from V and 5 from J; bases not matched to a gene: 3. The CDR3 covers 13 residues. The germline V gene encodes CDR1 SGHNT and CDR2 YYREEE (reference sequence). The CDR3 protein is CASSSGQGETQYF. CDR3 bases: TGTGCCAGCAGCTCAGGACAGGGCGAGACCCAGTACTTC.

The chain recombines TRBV5-5 with TRBJ2-3; TRBD2 matches 7 bases. The CDR3 loop spans 18 amino acids. Germline loops: CDR1 SGHKS, CDR2 YYEKEE (reference sequence). V dropped 1 base and J dropped 3; count of bases not matched to a gene: 14. CDR3 loop: CASSLYLAGALGTDTQYF. Here the CDR3 DNA reads TGTGCCAGCAGCTTGTACTTGGCGGGAGCACTGGGAACAGATACGCAGTATTTT.

The chain employs TRBV7-9 and TRBJ1-3; no clear D gene. The CDR3 covers 14 residues. Germline CDR1 SEHNR, CDR2 FQNEAQ (reference sequence). Trimming removed 0 bases at V and 5 bases at J, with 8 bases between. The CDR3 DNA follows: TGTGCCAGCAGCTTAGCTGGCATGCGAAACACCATATATTTT. It codes for CASSLAGMRNTIYF. Filled out from reference TRBV7-9 and TRBJ1-3, the complete variable domain reads DTGVSQNPRHKITKRGQNVTFRCDPISEHNRLYWYRQTLGQGPEFLTYFQNEAQLEKSRLLSDRFSAERPKGSFSTLEIQRTEQGDSAMYLCASSLAGMRNTIYFGEGSWLTVV.

The chain links TRBV4-1 to TRBJ1-4; 7 positions match TRBD1. Trimming cost V 3 bases and J 7 bases; bases outside gene matches: 11. The CDR3 has 16 amino acids. Per germline, CDR1 MGHRA and CDR2 YSYEKL. In DNA form, the CDR3 reads TGCGCCAGCAGCCAGCCCACAGGGGCGCGGGGTGAAAAACTGTTTTTT. Translating it yields CASSQPTGARGEKLFF.

This chain uses TRBV18 with TRBJ2-5, with unresolved D. The CDR3 length is 14 residues. V was pared by 2 bases and J by 5 bases, with 12 bases between. Germline V gene data show CDR1 as KGHSH and CDR2 as LQKENI. CDR3 DNA: TGTGCCAGCTCACCAAGAAGTTTAGGGGAGACCCAGTACTTC. It yields the protein CASSPRSLGETQYF.

The rearrangement joins TRBV5-4 to TRBJ1-2; 7 positions agree with TRBD1. The CDR3 sequence is 15 residues long. After removal of 4 bases from V and 6 bases from J, the junction contained 12 bases not matched to a gene. The V gene's germline CDR1 is SGHNT and CDR2 YYREEE (reference sequence). The CDR3 DNA follows: TGTGCCAGCAGCCTTCCCCCACCCAGGGGGGATGGCTACACCTTC. It codes for CASSLPPPRGDGYTF.

The chain joins TRBV28 to TRBJ1-1; 9 bases map to TRBD1. The CDR3 is 15 amino acids. J gave up 3 bases and V 5 bases, and 7 bases lay outside the gene matches. In germline, CDR1 is MDHEN, CDR2 SYDVKM. The CDR3: CASSPTGGKDTEAFF. The CDR3, as DNA: TGTGCCAGCAGTCCAACAGGGGGCAAGGACACTGAAGCTTTCTTT.